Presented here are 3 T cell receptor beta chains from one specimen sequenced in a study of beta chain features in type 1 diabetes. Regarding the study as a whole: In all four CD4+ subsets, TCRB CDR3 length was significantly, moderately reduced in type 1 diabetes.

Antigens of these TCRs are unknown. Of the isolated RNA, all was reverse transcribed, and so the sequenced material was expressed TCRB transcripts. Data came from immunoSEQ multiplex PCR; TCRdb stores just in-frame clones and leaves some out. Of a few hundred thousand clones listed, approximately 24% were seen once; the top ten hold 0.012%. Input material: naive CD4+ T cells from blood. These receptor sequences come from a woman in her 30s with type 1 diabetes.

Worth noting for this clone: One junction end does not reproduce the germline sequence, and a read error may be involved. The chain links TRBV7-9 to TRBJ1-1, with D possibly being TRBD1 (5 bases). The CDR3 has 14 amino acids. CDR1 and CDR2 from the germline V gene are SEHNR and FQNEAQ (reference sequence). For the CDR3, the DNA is TGTGCCAGCACCTTACTTGAAACAGGTCTCGAAGCTTTCTTT. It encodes CASTLLETGLEAFF.

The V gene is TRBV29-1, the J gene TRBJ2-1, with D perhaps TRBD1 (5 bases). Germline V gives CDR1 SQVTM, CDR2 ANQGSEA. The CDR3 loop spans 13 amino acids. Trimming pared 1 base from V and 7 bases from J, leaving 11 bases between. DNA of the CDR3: TGCAGCGTTGAAGGCCAGGGAAGGAATGAGCAGTTCTTC. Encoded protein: CSVEGQGRNEQFF.

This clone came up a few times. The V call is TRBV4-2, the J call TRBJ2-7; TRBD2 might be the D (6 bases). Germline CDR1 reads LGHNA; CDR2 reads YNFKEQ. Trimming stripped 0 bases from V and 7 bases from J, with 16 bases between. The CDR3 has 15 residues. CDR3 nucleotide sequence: TGTGCCAGCAGCCAAGATACGACTAGACTACGGGAGCAGTACTTC. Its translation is CASSQDTTRLREQYF.